The TCR beta chain described here comes from a study of blood T cells in healthy people across ages. V lost 6 bases and J lost 3, with 8 bases in between. The V gene's germline CDR1 is SQVTM and CDR2 ANQGSEA. The CDR3 is 12 amino acids. Every donor gave 8 to 10 milliliters of peripheral blood. Notes on this clonotype: Its antigen is currently unknown.

Alongside a J-beta primer mix, a sample-barcoded 5' primer served in a second PCR lasting roughly 7 to 12 cycles. All samples yielded 3 million or more CDR3-containing paired-end reads. Via MiXCR, TCRdb re-called the 5' RACE reads, giving one row per CDR3 protein. This table holds 700,000 to 950,000 distinct CDR3 sequences, roughly 64% found once. Study-wide results and caveats: In older individuals, TCR beta diversity per million T cells was lower, falling roughly linearly with age. Possibly confounding the expanded clonotype changes was the fact that donor CMV status was unknown.

This chain connects TRBV29-1 to TRBJ1-4; D is undetermined. The TCR comes from a young man in good health. The sequencing sample was made of blood. This CDR3 is CSVGMANEKLFF. CDR3 in DNA: TGCAGCGTCGGGATGGCTAATGAAAAACTGTTTTTT.